This TCR beta chain stems from a study of blood T cell repertoires in COVID-19. Study at large: COVID-19 samples, acute and convalescent, were from the United States, Italy and Spain. Sample material is recorded as cDNA or gDNA derived from T cells, B-cell-depleted T cells, or PBMCs.

Germline CDR1 is MNHNY and CDR2 is SVGAGI (reference sequence). V gave up 5 bases and J gave up 3 bases; unmatched junction bases: 10. The CDR3 consists of 17 residues. Original handling: Reference gene primer amplification yielded estimated nucleated cell counts. Sequencing used immunoSEQ multiplex PCR; TCRdb keeps in-frame clones, though not all of them. V and J calls and clone size are those listed in that table; D and trimming were worked out from the DNA. The sample has around 230,000 clones, about four fifths seen once. The receptor comes from a woman of 80 years or more with acute or convalescent COVID-19. The material sequenced was peripheral blood. This chain links TRBV6-6 with TRBJ2-1, with 10 bases fitting TRBD2. The CDR3 reads CASSRGQSGGGYNEQFF. DNA of the CDR3: TGTGCCAGCAGTCGGGGACAGAGCGGGGGGGGCTACAATGAGCAGTTCTTC.